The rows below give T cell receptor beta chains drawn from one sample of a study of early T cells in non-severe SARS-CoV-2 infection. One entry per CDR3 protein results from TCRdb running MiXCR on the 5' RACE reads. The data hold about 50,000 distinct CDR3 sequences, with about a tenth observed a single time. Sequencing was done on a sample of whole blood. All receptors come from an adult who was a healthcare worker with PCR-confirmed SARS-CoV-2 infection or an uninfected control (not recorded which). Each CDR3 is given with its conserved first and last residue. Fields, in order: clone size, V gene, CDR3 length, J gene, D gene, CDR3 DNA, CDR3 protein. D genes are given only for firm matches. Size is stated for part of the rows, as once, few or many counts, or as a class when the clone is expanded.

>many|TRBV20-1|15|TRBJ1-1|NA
TGCAGTGCCACGGGACGTACGACCCTGAACACTGAAGCTTTCTTT
CSATGRTTLNTEAFF
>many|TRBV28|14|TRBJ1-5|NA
TGTGCCAGCAGTTCCACAGGGCTGAATCAGCCCCAGCATTTT
CASSSTGLNQPQHF
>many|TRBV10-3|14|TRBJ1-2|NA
TGTGCCATCAGTGAAGGGGAGGAGGACTATGGCTACACCTTC
CAISEGEEDYGYTF
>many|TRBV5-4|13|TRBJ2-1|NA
TGTGCCAGCAGAGAGGTGGGCTACAATGAGCAGTTCTTC
CASREVGYNEQFF
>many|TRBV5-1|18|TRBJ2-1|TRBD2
TGCGCCAGCAGCGCGGGACTAGCGGGAACACGCTCCTACAATGAGCAGTTCTTC
CASSAGLAGTRSYNEQFF
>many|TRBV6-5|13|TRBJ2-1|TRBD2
TGTGCCAGTGGGACTAGCGGGAGGGGTGAGCAGTTCTTC
CASGTSGRGEQFF
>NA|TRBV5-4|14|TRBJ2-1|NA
TGTGCCAGCAGCTTGGGTCCTAGCGCCAATGAGCAGTTCTTC
CASSLGPSANEQFF
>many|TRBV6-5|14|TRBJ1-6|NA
TGTGCCAGCAGTTACTCGACTTCAGGGGATCGCCTCCACTTT
CASSYSTSGDRLHF
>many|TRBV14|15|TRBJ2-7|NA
TGTGCCAGCAGCCAAGAGGGGCTGTCCTCCTACGAGCAGTACTTC
CASSQEGLSSYEQYF
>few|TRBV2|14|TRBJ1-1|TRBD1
TGTGCCAGCCTTAGGGACAGGGCAGGATCAGGAGCTTTCTTT
CASLRDRAGSGAFF
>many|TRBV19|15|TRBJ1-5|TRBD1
TGTGCCAGTAGTATTTCCCAGGGGGCGAATCAGCCCCAGCATTTT
CASSISQGANQPQHF
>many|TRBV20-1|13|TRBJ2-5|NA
TGCAGTGCTAGAGATAACTACCAAGAGACCCAGTACTTC
CSARDNYQETQYF
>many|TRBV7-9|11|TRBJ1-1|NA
TGTGCCAGCAGCTTACGTGCTGAAGCTTTCTTT
CASSLRAEAFF
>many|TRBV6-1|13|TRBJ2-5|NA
TGTGCCAGCACCAACAGGCTACCAGAGACCCAGTACTTC
CASTNRLPETQYF
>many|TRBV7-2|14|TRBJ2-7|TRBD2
TGTGCCAGCAGCTTGTCGGGAGGAACGAGCGAGCAGTACTTC
CASSLSGGTSEQYF
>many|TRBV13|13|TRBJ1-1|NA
TGTGCCAGCAGCTTAAAGGGATATACTGAAGCTTTCTTT
CASSLKGYTEAFF
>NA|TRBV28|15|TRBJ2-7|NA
TGTGCCAGCAGTGCCCCGGGGGTCGGCTCCTACGAGCAGTACTTC
CASSAPGVGSYEQYF
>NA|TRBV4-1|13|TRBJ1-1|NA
TGCGCCAGCAGCCGCGCAGGGGTCACTGAAGCTTTCTTT
CASSRAGVTEAFF
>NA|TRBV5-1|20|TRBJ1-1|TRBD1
TGCGCCAGCAGCTCCGTTCCCGGCGGGACAGGAGATTCCATGAACACTGAAGCTTTCTTT
CASSSVPGGTGDSMNTEAFF
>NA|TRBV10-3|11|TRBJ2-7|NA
TGTGCCATCAGTGGGGACTACGAGCAGTACTTC
CAISGDYEQYF
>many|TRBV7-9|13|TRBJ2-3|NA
TGTGCCAGCAGCTTAAAGGGTTCAGATACGCAGTATTTT
CASSLKGSDTQYF
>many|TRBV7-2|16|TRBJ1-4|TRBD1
TGTGCCAGCAGCTTAGCGAACGACAGGGTAAATGAAAAACTGTTTTTT
CASSLANDRVNEKLFF
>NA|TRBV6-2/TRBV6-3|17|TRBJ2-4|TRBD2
TGTGCCAGCAGTTACACCCTAGCGGGAGAAGGGGCAAACATTCAGTACTTC
CASSYTLAGEGANIQYF
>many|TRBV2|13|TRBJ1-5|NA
TGTGCCAGCTCCAGCCCGAGCAATCAGCCCCAGCATTTT
CASSSPSNQPQHF
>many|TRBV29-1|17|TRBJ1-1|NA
TGCAGCGTTGAGGACCATGGGGGATCCGTGGCGAACACTGAAGCTTTCTTT
CSVEDHGGSVANTEAFF
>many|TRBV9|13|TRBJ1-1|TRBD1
TGTGCCAGCAGTGGAACAGGGGTCACTGAAGCTTTCTTT
CASSGTGVTEAFF
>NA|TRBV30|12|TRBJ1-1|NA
TGTGCCTGGAGTCAGCGAGGAGGGCATGCTTTCTTT
CAWSQRGGHAFF
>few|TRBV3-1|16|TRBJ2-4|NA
TGTGCCAGCAGCCAAGGCGGCGGAGGCCTCGGAAACATTCAGTACTTC
CASSQGGGGLGNIQYF